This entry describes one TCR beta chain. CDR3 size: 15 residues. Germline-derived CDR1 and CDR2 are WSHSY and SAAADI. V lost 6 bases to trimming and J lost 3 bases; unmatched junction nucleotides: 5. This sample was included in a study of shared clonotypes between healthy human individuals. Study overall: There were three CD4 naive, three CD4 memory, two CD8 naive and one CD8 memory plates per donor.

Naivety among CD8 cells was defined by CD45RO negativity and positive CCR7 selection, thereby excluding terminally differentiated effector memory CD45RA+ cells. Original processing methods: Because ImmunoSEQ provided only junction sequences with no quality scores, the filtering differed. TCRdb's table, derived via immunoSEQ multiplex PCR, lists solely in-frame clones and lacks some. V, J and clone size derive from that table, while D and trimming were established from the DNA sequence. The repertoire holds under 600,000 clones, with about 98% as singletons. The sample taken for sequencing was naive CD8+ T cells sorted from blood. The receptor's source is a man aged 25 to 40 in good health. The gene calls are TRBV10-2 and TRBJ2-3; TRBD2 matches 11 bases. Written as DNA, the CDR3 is TGCGCCAGCAGGGTACTAGCGGGAGCGACAGATACGCAGTATTTT. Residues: CASRVLAGATDTQYF.